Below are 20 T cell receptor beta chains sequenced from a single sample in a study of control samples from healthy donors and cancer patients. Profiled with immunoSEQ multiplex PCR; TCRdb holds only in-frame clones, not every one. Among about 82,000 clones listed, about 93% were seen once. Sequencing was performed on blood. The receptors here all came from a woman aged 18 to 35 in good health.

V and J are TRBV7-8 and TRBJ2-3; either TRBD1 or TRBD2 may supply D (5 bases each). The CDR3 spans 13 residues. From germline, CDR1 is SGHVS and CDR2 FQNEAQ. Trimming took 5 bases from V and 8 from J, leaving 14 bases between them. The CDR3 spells CASSVRVGGTQYF. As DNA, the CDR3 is TGTGCCAGCAGCGTACGAGTTGGGGGTACGCAGTATTTT.

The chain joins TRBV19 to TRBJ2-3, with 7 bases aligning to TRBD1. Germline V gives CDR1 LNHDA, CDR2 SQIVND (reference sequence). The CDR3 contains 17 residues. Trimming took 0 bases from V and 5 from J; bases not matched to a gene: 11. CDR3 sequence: CASSIERDRASIDTQYF. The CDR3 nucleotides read TGTGCCAGTAGTATAGAGAGAGACAGGGCTTCTATAGATACGCAGTATTTT.

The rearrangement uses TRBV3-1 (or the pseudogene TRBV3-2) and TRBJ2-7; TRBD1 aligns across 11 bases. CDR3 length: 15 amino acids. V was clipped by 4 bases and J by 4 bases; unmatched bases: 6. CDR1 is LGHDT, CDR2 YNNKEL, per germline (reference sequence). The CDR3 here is CASSPSGTGGYEQYF. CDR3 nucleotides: TGTGCCAGCAGCCCTAGCGGGACAGGGGGGTACGAGCAGTACTTC.

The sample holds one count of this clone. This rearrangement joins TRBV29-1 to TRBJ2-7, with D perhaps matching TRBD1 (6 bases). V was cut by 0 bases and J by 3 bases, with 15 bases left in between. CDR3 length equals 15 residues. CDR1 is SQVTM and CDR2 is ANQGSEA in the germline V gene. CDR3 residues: CSVEDPDRPHYEQYF. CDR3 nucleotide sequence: TGCAGCGTTGAAGACCCTGACAGGCCCCACTACGAGCAGTACTTC.

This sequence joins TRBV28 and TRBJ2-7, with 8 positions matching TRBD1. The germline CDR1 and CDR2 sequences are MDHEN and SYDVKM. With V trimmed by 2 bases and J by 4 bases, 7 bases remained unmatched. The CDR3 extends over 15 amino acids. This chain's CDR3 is CASSLRDRPNYEQYF. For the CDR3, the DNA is TGTGCCAGCAGTTTAAGGGACAGGCCAAATTACGAGCAGTACTTC.

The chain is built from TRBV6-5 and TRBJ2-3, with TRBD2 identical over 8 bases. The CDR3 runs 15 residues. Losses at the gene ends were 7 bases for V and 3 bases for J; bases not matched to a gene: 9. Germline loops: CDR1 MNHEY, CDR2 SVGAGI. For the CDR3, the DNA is TGTGCCAGCACCCCGGGGGGGGGCCGGACAGATACGCAGTATTTT. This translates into CASTPGGGRTDTQYF.

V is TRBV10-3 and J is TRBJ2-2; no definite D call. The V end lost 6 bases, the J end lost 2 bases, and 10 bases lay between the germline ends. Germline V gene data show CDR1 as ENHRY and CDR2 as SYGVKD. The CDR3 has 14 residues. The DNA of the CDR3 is TGTGCCATCAGCCCAAATTCTAACACCGGGGAGCTGTTTTTT. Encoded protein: CAISPNSNTGELFF.

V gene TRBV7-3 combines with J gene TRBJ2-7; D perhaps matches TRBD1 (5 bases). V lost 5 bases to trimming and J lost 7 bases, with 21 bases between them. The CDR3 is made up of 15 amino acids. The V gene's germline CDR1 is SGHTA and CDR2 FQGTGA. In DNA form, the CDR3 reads TGTGCCAGCAGCCCAAACCCGGACACCCCGAGGGAGCAGTACTTC. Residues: CASSPNPDTPREQYF.

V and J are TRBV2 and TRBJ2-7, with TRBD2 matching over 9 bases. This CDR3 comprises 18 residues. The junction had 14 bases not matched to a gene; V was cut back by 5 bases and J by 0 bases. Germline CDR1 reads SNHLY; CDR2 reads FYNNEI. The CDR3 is CASSFSRLAGSSSYEQYF. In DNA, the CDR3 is TGTGCCAGCAGTTTTTCCCGGCTAGCGGGGTCAAGCTCCTACGAGCAGTACTTC.

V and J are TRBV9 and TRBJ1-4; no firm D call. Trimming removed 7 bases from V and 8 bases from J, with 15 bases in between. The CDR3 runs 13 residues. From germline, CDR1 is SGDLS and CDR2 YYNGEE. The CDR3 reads CASGQVDGEKLFF. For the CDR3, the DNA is TGTGCCAGCGGCCAAGTGGATGGAGAAAAACTGTTTTTT.

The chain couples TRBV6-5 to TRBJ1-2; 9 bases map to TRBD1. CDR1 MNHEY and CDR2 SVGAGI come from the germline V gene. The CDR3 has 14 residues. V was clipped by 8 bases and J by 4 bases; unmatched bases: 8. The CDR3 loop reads CASRRTGEAYGYTF. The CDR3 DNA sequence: TGTGCCAGCCGACGGACAGGGGAAGCCTATGGCTACACCTTC.

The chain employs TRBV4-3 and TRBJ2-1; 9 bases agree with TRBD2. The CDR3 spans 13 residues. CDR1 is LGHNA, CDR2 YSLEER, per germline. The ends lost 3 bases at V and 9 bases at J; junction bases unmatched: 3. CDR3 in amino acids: CASSHGLATEQFF. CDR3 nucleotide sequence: TGCGCCAGCAGCCATGGACTAGCGACTGAGCAGTTCTTC.

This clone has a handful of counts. Written as DNA, the CDR3 is TGCGCCAGCAGCTTGAGGCCAAATCAGCCCCAGCATTTT. It codes for CASSLRPNQPQHF. The J gene is TRBJ1-5, the V gene TRBV5-1; the D is unclear. The V end lost 1 base, the J end lost 4 bases, and 6 bases lay between the germline ends. The CDR3 is made up of 13 amino acids. Germline values: CDR1 SGHRS, CDR2 YFSETQ.

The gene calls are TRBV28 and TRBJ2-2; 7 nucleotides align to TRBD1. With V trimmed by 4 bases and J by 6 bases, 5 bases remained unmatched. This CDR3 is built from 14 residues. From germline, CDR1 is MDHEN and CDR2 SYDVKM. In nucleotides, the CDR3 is TGTGCCAGCAGTTCCCCGGACAGGCCCGGGGAGCTGTTTTTT. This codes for CASSSPDRPGELFF.

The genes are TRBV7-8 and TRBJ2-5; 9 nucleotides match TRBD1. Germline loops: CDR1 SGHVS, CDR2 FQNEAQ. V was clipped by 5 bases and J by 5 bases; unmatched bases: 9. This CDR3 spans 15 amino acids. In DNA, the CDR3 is TGTGCCAGCAGCCATTCACAGGGGGCGCGGGAGACCCAGTACTTC. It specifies CASSHSQGARETQYF.

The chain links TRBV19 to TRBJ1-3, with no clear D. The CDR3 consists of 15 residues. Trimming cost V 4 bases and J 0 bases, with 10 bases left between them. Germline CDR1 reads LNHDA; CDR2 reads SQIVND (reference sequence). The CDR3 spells CASSNVWVSGNTIYF. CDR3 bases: TGTGCCAGTAGTAATGTGTGGGTCTCTGGAAACACCATATATTTT.

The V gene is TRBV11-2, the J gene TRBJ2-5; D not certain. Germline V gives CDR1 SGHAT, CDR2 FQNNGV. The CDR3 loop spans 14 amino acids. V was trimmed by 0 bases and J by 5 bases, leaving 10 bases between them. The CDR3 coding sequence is TGTGCCAGCAGCTTAGATAGCCCTGGCGAGACCCAGTACTTC. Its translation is CASSLDSPGETQYF.

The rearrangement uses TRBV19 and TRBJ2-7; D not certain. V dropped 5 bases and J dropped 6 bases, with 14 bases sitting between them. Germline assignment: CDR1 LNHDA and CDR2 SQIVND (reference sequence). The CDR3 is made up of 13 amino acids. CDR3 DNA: TGTGCCAGTAGTTCTCTTGTACCCCCCGAGCAGTACTTC. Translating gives CASSSLVPPEQYF. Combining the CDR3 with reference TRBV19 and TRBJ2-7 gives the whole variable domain DGGITQSPKYLFRKEGQNVTLSCEQNLNHDAMYWYRQDPGQGLRLIYYSQIVNDFQKGDIAEGYSVSREKKESFPLTVTSAQKNPTAFYLCASSSLVPPEQYFGPGTRLTVT.

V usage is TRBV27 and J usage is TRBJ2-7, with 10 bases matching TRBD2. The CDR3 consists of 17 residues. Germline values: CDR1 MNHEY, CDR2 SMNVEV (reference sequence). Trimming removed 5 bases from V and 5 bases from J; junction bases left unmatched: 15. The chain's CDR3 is CASSGSGTSVRSDEQYF. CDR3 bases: TGTGCCAGCAGTGGATCCGGGACTAGCGTCCGAAGCGACGAGCAGTACTTC.

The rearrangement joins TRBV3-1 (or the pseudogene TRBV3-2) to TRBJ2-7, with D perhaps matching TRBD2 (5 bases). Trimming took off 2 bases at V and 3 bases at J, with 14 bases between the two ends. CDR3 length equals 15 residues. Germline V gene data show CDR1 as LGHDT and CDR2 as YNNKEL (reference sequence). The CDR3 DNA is TGTGCCAGCAGCCAATCCCCAAGCGGACTCTACGAGCAGTACTTC. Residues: CASSQSPSGLYEQYF.